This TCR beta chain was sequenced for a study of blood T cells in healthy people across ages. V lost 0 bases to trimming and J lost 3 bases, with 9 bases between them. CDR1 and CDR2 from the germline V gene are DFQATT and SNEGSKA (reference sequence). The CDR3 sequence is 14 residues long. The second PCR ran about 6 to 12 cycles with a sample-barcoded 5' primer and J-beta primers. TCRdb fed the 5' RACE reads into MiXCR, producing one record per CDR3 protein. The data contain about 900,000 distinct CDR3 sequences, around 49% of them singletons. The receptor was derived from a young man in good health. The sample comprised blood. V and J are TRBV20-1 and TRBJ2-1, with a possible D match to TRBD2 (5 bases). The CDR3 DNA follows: TGCAGTGCTAGAGATAGACTAATCTACAATGAGCAGTTCTTC. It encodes CSARDRLIYNEQFF.